These 17 T cell receptor beta chains were all obtained from the same sample, sequenced in a study of shared clonotypes between healthy human individuals. CD45RO negativity and positive selection for CCR7 defined naive CD8 cells, a population that excluded terminally differentiated effector memory CD45RA+ cells. The data were produced by immunoSEQ multiplex PCR, yet TCRdb's version contains in-frame clones alone and is incomplete. The repertoire holds millions of clones, with 85% to 95% as singletons. Sequencing was performed on naive CD8+ T cells sorted from blood. The receptor source for this set is a young man in good health.

This chain connects TRBV30 to TRBJ2-1; D not resolved. The CDR3 totals 15 residues. From germline, CDR1 is GTSNPN and CDR2 SVGIG (reference sequence). The V end lost 1 base, the J end lost 3 bases, and 13 bases lay between the germline ends. This CDR3 reads CAWSDRTVYYNEQFF. The CDR3 coding sequence is TGTGCCTGGAGTGATAGAACAGTATACTACAATGAGCAGTTCTTC.

Points on this clone: The sample contains more than one DNA sequence encoding this CDR3. J is TRBJ2-5 and V is TRBV5-6; D is undetermined. Germline V gene data show CDR1 as SGHDT and CDR2 as YYEEEE. Trimming shortened V by 2 bases and J by 4 bases, and 9 bases separated the two germline ends. This CDR3 is 13 amino acids long. The CDR3 reads CASSLQGGETQYF. Written as DNA, the CDR3 is TGTGCCAGCAGCTTACAAGGTGGAGAGACCCAGTACTTC. Using reference TRBV5-6 and TRBJ2-5 for the parts outside the CDR3, the full variable domain is DAGVTQSPTHLIKTRGQQVTLRCSPKSGHDTVSWYQQALGQGPQFIFQYYEEEERQRGNFPDRFSGHQFPNYSSELNVNALLLGDSALYLCASSLQGGETQYFGPGTRLLVL.

The table lists this clone with a count of one. CDR3 residues: CASSHPGLAFSEQFF. CDR3 sequence (DNA): TGCGCCAGCAGCCACCCGGGACTAGCGTTTTCGGAGCAGTTCTTC. V usage is TRBV4-3 and J usage is TRBJ2-1; 10 nucleotides align to TRBD2. The germline V gene encodes CDR1 LGHNA and CDR2 YSLEER. There are 15 residues in the CDR3. The ends lost 3 bases at V and 10 bases at J; junction bases unmatched: 9.

CDR3 DNA: TGTGCCAGCAGCCAACCGACTAGCGGGAGGGAGGACAAAAACATTCAGTACTTC. This codes for CASSQPTSGREDKNIQYF. The V call is TRBV7-2, the J call TRBJ2-4, with TRBD2 matching 14 bases. The germline CDR1 and CDR2 sequences are SGHTA and FQGNSA. The CDR3 has 18 amino acids. With 5 bases clipped from V and 3 bases from J, the junction kept 9 bases outside the gene matches.

The rearrangement links TRBV5-6 to TRBJ2-2; D gene ambiguous. This CDR3 has 14 residues. Germline lookup yields CDR1 SGHDT and CDR2 YYEEEE. With 0 bases removed from V and 3 bases from J, the gap between germline ends came to 6 bases. CDR3 coding DNA: TGTGCCAGCAGCTTGGAGGAATACACCGGGGAGCTGTTTTTT. The encoded protein is CASSLEEYTGELFF.

This clone is a singleton in its sample. V gene TRBV21-1 combines with J gene TRBJ1-6. TRBV21-1 is described as a pseudogene. This CDR3 is 16 amino acids long. CDR3: CASSTGAGPDNSPLHF. The CDR3 region has the DNA TGTGCCAGCAGCACTGGGGCGGGGCCTGATAATTCACCCCTCCACTTT.

The J gene is TRBJ1-2, the V gene TRBV6-1, with 8 bases lining up with TRBD1. This CDR3 comprises 14 residues. V gave up 8 bases and J gave up 1 base; unmatched junction bases: 6. CDR1 and CDR2 from the germline V gene are MNHNS and SASEGT. The CDR3 sequence is CASWIGQGNYGYTF. The CDR3 DNA reads as TGTGCCAGCTGGATTGGACAGGGTAACTATGGCTACACCTTC.

V and J are TRBV19 and TRBJ2-3, with a tentative D call TRBD2 (5 bases). The ends were cut back, 1 base at V and 4 bases at J, with 15 bases in the middle. This CDR3 is built from 16 residues. CDR1 and CDR2 from the germline V gene are LNHDA and SQIVND (reference sequence). In DNA form, the CDR3 reads TGTGCCAGTAGTATAGCCGGGGAAGCCGGATCAGATACGCAGTATTTT. This codes for CASSIAGEAGSDTQYF.

The rearrangement joins TRBV4-3 to TRBJ2-3; the D gene is possibly TRBD2 (5 bases). CDR1 is LGHNA, CDR2 YSLEER, per germline. The ends were cut back, 6 bases at V and 4 bases at J, with 20 bases in the middle. This CDR3 is 16 amino acids long. CDR3 region: CASSIMRVGAADTQYF. CDR3 in DNA: TGCGCCAGCAGTATAATGAGGGTAGGTGCAGCAGATACGCAGTATTTT.

J is TRBJ2-7 and V is TRBV4-1, with TRBD2 matching 7 bases. The CDR3 is made up of 15 amino acids. The germline gives CDR1 MGHRA, CDR2 YSYEKL. V shed 1 base, J shed 2 bases, and the junction held 5 bases outside the gene matches. The CDR3 sequence: CASSQGLAETYEQYF. CDR3 bases: TGCGCCAGCAGCCAAGGTCTAGCGGAGACCTACGAGCAGTACTTC.

Of note for this clone: Other DNA sequences of this sample code for an identical CDR3. This sequence joins TRBV5-6 and TRBJ1-2; D not certain. The CDR3 is 12 amino acids. Looked up from germline, CDR1 is SGHDT and CDR2 is YYEEEE. V was pared by 0 bases and J by 5 bases, with 5 bases between. In DNA form, the CDR3 reads TGTGCCAGCAGCTTGGAGGGTTATGGCTACACCTTC. Translated: CASSLEGYGYTF. Combining the CDR3 with reference TRBV5-6 and TRBJ1-2 gives the whole variable domain DAGVTQSPTHLIKTRGQQVTLRCSPKSGHDTVSWYQQALGQGPQFIFQYYEEEERQRGNFPDRFSGHQFPNYSSELNVNALLLGDSALYLCASSLEGYGYTFGSGTRLTVV.

The chain uses TRBV28 and TRBJ2-3, with 7 bases fitting TRBD2. The V and J ends lost 5 bases and 3 bases, in that order; junction bases with no gene match: 5. The germline V gene has CDR1 MDHEN and CDR2 SYDVKM. CDR3 size: 14 residues. DNA for the CDR3: TGTGCCAGCAGTCCGGGGGGATTAACAGATACGCAGTATTTT. Its translation is CASSPGGLTDTQYF.

The chain recombines TRBV15 with TRBJ2-7; the match to TRBD1 covers 8 bases. Germline CDR1 reads LNHNV; CDR2 reads YYDKDF (reference sequence). The CDR3 contains 14 residues. Unmatched junction bases numbered 3, after V lost 3 bases and J lost 2 bases. The CDR3 nucleotides read TGTGCCACCAGCAGCCGGGACAGGACCTACGAGCAGTACTTC. Encoded protein: CATSSRDRTYEQYF.

J is TRBJ2-7 and V is TRBV27, with 7 positions matching TRBD1. J was trimmed by 3 bases and V by 5 bases; bases with no gene match: 10. CDR3 length: 15 amino acids. Germline CDR1 is MNHEY and CDR2 is SMNVEV (reference sequence). The CDR3 sequence: CASSQDPTGYYEQYF. For the CDR3, the DNA is TGTGCCAGCAGTCAAGACCCGACAGGGTACTACGAGCAGTACTTC.

CDR3 region: CASSQDRGLNYGYTF. Written as DNA, the CDR3 is TGCGCCAGCAGCCAAGACAGGGGGCTCAACTATGGCTACACCTTC. V gene TRBV4-1 combines with J gene TRBJ1-2, with TRBD1 matching over 8 bases. With 0 bases clipped from V and 2 bases from J, the junction kept 2 bases outside the gene matches. This CDR3 spans 15 amino acids. CDR1 and CDR2 from the germline V gene are MGHRA and YSYEKL.

The rearrangement joins TRBV9 to TRBJ1-5, with D possibly TRBD1 on 6 matching bases. Germline loops: CDR1 SGDLS, CDR2 YYNGEE. The CDR3 extends over 15 amino acids. V lost 3 bases and J 7 bases, leaving 17 bases between the germline ends. The CDR3 DNA reads as TGTGCCAGCAGCGCCGGGGGGGGCGCAGAGCAGCCCCAGCATTTT. Translation: CASSAGGGAEQPQHF.

The chain is built from TRBV27 and TRBJ2-1, with D possibly matching TRBD1 (5 bases). V was pared by 1 base and J by 6 bases, with 13 bases between. The CDR3 runs to 15 residues. Germline V CDR1 and CDR2: MNHEY, SMNVEV (reference sequence). CDR3: CASSLWQGIRNEQFF. The CDR3 DNA reads as TGTGCCAGCAGTTTATGGCAGGGTATTCGCAATGAGCAGTTCTTC.